Listed below are T cell receptor beta chains from one sample, sequenced in a study of T cells in Graves' hyperthyroidism and ophthalmopathy. TCRdb analysed the multiplex PCR reads with MiXCR anew, one entry per CDR3 protein. The sample contains around 490,000 distinct CDR3 sequences, around 20% of which appear only once. What was sequenced was blood. The origin of the receptors is a middle-aged man with Graves' ophthalmopathy. CDR3s include the opening cysteine and the closing phenylalanine or tryptophan. A D gene is named only where the DNA matches it firmly. Expanded clones are given a class, and other clones once, few, many or no size at all.

cdr3_nt	cdr3_aa	j_call	d_call	v_call	clone_size
TGTGCCAGCAGTGAGGCCAGGGGTAGGGAAAAACTGTTTTTT	CASSEARGREKLFF	TRBJ1-4	.	TRBV6-1	.
TGCGCCAGCAGCTTGGGGGGACACTTCACAGATACGCAGTATTTT	CASSLGGHFTDTQYF	TRBJ2-3	.	TRBV5-1	many
TGTGCCAGCGTAACAGGGTATGGCAATCAGCCCCAGCATTTT	CASVTGYGNQPQHF	TRBJ1-5	.	TRBV28	few
TGTGCCAGCAGCAAACTAGATTTCAATGAGCAGTTCTTC	CASSKLDFNEQFF	TRBJ2-1	.	TRBV9	.
TGTGCCAGCAGCCCCGGGACTAGCGGGATATCAGAGGCCCAGTACTTC	CASSPGTSGISEAQYF	TRBJ2-5	TRBD2	TRBV9	.
TGTGCCAGCAGCCAAGACCGGGGAAGGATCACAGATACGCAGTATTTT	CASSQDRGRITDTQYF	TRBJ2-3	.	TRBV14	few
TGCGCCAGCAGCGTAGCAGGGTCTAGGAACACTGAAGCTTTCTTT	CASSVAGSRNTEAFF	TRBJ1-1	.	TRBV5-1	.
TGTGCCTGGAACCAAGTCCCCCTAGCCAAAAACATTCAGTACTTC	CAWNQVPLAKNIQYF	TRBJ2-4	.	TRBV30	many
TGTGCCAGCAGCTTCGTCGACAGCTCCCAATCAGTTCGAGCTGAAGCTTTCTTT	CASSFVDSSQSVRAEAFF	TRBJ1-1	.	TRBV7-9	few
TGTGCCAGCAGCCCCCCTATTGGGCGGACGATAGGAAACACCATATATTTT	CASSPPIGRTIGNTIYF	TRBJ1-3	.	TRBV7-2	few
TGTGCCTGGAGTGTAATAGGGGCGCCGAATTCACCCCTCCACTTT	CAWSVIGAPNSPLHF	TRBJ1-6	.	TRBV30	.
TGCGCCAGCAGCCCCCCGTGGACCACGAACACCGGGGAGCTGTTTTTT	CASSPPWTTNTGELFF	TRBJ2-2	.	TRBV5-1	.
TGCAGTGCTAGACGTCCGACAGGGTCGAACACTGAAGCTTTCTTT	CSARRPTGSNTEAFF	TRBJ1-1	TRBD1	TRBV20-1	many
TGTGCCAGCAGTTTAGAACCGGGCGTCAACACAGATACGCAGTATTTT	CASSLEPGVNTDTQYF	TRBJ2-3	.	TRBV28	many
TGCAGCGCCGATTCAGAAGCCAAAAACATTCAGTACTTC	CSADSEAKNIQYF	TRBJ2-4	.	TRBV20-1	.
TGTGCCAGCTCACCACTGGGACAGGGGAGGAATGAGCAGTTCTTC	CASSPLGQGRNEQFF	TRBJ2-1	TRBD1	TRBV18	.
TGTGCCAGCAGATGGGGACCCAACTATGGCTACACCTTC	CASRWGPNYGYTF	TRBJ1-2	.	TRBV27	.
TGTGCCAGCAGCCAGAAGGTCATGCAACCCCTCCACTTT	CASSQKVMQPLHF	TRBJ1-6	.	TRBV12-3/TRBV12-4	few
TGTGCCAGCAGCTTAGATACAGGGATTAATTCACCCCTCCACTTT	CASSLDTGINSPLHF	TRBJ1-6	.	TRBV7-8	few
TGTGCCAGCAGTTTTATTACCGGGGAGCTGTTTTTT	CASSFITGELFF	TRBJ2-2	.	TRBV28	.
TGCAGCGGAACGACTAGCCTCACAGATACGCAGTATTTT	CSGTTSLTDTQYF	TRBJ2-3	TRBD2	TRBV29-1	.
TGTGCCAGCAGCTTGGAGGGCCACAACACTGAAGCTTTCTTT	CASSLEGHNTEAFF	TRBJ1-1	.	TRBV5-8	many
TGTGCCATCAGTGAGTCTAGGGGGCCCTACAATGAGCAGTTCTTC	CAISESRGPYNEQFF	TRBJ2-1	TRBD1	TRBV10-3	.
TGTGCCAGCAGTGAATTGGGGGCAGCTAATGAAAAACTGTTTTTT	CASSELGAANEKLFF	TRBJ1-4	.	TRBV2	many
TGTGCCACCAGTGAGGAACCCTACGAGCAGTACTTC	CATSEEPYEQYF	TRBJ2-7	.	TRBV24-1	.
TGTGCCAGCAGTGAAGACACCGGGCTGGGGAAACTGTTTTTT	CASSEDTGLGKLFF	TRBJ1-4	.	TRBV2	.
TGTGCCAGCGACGGAATAAGTGTCACCGGGGAGCTGTTTTTT	CASDGISVTGELFF	TRBJ2-2	.	TRBV2	few
TGCGCCAGCAGGGGGGACGGTTCAACTAATGAAAAACTGTTTTTT	CASRGDGSTNEKLFF	TRBJ1-4	.	TRBV5-1	few
TGCGCCAGCAGCCAAGCCGACAGCTCCGATCAGCCCCAGCATTTT	CASSQADSSDQPQHF	TRBJ1-5	.	TRBV4-1	few
TGTGCCAGCTCACTTCCCGGGACAGGGGGATATGGCTACACCTTC	CASSLPGTGGYGYTF	TRBJ1-2	TRBD1	TRBV18	many
TGTGCCAGCAGCCCCGGCTTTGAAAAACTGTTTTTT	CASSPGFEKLFF	TRBJ1-4	.	TRBV12-3/TRBV12-4	.
TGTGCCAGCAGCCAACAGGTCCGGTCTGAAGCTTTCTTT	CASSQQVRSEAFF	TRBJ1-1	.	TRBV14	many
TGCAGTGCTAGTCCAGCGGGAGAGACCCAGTACTTC	CSASPAGETQYF	TRBJ2-5	.	TRBV20-1	few
TGTGCCAGCAGTCTCGCGGGGACAGGTTCGTTCGGGCGCAATCAGCCCCAGCATTTT	CASSLAGTGSFGRNQPQHF	TRBJ1-5	TRBD1	TRBV6-2/TRBV6-3	many
TGTGCCAGCAGTTTATCCGCGTGGCTAGCGGAGTACCAAGAGACCCAGTACTTC	CASSLSAWLAEYQETQYF	TRBJ2-5	TRBD2	TRBV27	many
TGTGCCAGCAGTCGCCCCGGGACGGCCTATGGCTACACCTTC	CASSRPGTAYGYTF	TRBJ1-2	.	TRBV12-3/TRBV12-4	many
TGTGCCAGCAGTAGGACAGGGTCGATGGACACTGAAGCTTTCTTT	CASSRTGSMDTEAFF	TRBJ1-1	TRBD1	TRBV27	many
TGTGCCAGCAGCTTAAGAGGGACAGGGAAAGGTGGCTACACCTTC	CASSLRGTGKGGYTF	TRBJ1-2	TRBD1	TRBV7-3	many
TGTGCCAGCAGCAAAGGACAGTCGGGGGAGCAGTACTTC	CASSKGQSGEQYF	TRBJ2-7	.	TRBV9	.
TGTGCCAGCAGTGTCCGGGGCGCAGATTTGGAGACCCAGTACTTC	CASSVRGADLETQYF	TRBJ2-5	.	TRBV2	.